This is a list of T cell receptor beta chains from one sample in a study of early T cells in non-severe SARS-CoV-2 infection. Each CDR3 protein gets one entry after TCRdb re-called the 5' RACE reads with MiXCR. The sample carries more than 50,000 distinct CDR3 sequences, 10% to 15% recorded once. Sequences were derived from whole blood, sampled at baseline. These receptors were obtained from an adult who was a healthcare worker with PCR-confirmed SARS-CoV-2 infection or an uninfected control (not recorded which). The CDR3 runs from the conserved cysteine through the conserved F or W.

>TRBV7-9
CASSVRQGQAGELFF
>TRBV7-8
CASSLTRVGYGYTF
>TRBV5-1
CASSLAGTVSYEQYF
>TRBV5-5
CASSPDTYWQFF
>TRBV28
CASSGTLTDTQYF
>TRBV2
CASKGTGGAPAFF
>TRBV7-8
CASSLASGGGTNRDTQYF
>TRBV7-9
CASSQGLEGEQFF
>TRBV28
CASSLGGTVQYF
>TRBV18
CASSPVAGLSSGANVLTF
>TRBV5-1
CASSGGQGKNIQYF
>TRBV9
CASRVAGEGTGELFF
>TRBV10-2
CASSDLAGGEQFF
>TRBV18
CASSPGQYTGELFF
>TRBV20-1
CSARWAGADGELFF
>TRBV2
CASSEWMGGTEAFF
>TRBV6-2/TRBV6-3
CASSSRRLGTYTYEQYF
>TRBV19
CASSRAGLAYNEQFF
>TRBV19
CAASSAGEVEQFF
>TRBV18
CASSPQGAGTDTQYF
>TRBV13
CASSPYWGDEQFF
>TRBV12-3/TRBV12-4
CASSSSGSYNSPLHF